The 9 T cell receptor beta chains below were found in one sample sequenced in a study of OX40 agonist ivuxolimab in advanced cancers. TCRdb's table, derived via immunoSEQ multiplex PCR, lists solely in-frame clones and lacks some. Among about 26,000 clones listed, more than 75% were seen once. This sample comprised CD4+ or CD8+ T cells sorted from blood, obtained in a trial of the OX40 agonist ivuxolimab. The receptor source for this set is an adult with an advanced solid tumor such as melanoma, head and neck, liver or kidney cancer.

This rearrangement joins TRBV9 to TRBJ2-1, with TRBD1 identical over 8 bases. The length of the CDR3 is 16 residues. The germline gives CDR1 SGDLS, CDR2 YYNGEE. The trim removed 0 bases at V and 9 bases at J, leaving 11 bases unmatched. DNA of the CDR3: TGTGCCAGCAGCGTAGGCGGGACAGGAACATCTGTTGAGCAGTTCTTC. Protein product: CASSVGGTGTSVEQFF.

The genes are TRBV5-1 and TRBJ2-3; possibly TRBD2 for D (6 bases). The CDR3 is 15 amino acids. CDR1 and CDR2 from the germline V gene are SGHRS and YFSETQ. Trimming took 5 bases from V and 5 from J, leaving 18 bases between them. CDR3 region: CASSTPEGGVDTQYF. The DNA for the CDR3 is TGCGCCAGCAGTACTCCCGAGGGAGGAGTAGATACGCAGTATTTT.

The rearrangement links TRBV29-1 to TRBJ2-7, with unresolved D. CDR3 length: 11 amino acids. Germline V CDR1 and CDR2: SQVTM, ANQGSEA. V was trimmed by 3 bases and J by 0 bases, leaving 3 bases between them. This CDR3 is CSVDISYEQYF. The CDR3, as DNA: TGCAGCGTTGACATCTCCTACGAGCAGTACTTC.

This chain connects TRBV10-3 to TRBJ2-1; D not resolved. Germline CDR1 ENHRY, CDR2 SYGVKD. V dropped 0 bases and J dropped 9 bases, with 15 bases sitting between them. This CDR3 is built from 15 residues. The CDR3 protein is CAISESWGRAGEQFF. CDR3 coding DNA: TGTGCCATCAGTGAGTCATGGGGTAGGGCCGGTGAGCAGTTCTTC.

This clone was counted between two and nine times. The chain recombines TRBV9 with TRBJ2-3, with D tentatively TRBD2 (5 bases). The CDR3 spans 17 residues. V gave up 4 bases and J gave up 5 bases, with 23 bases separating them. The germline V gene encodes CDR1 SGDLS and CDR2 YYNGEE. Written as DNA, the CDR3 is TGTGCCAGCAGCCCCGATTTGGGCACGCTCGGGGTAGATACGCAGTATTTT. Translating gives CASSPDLGTLGVDTQYF.

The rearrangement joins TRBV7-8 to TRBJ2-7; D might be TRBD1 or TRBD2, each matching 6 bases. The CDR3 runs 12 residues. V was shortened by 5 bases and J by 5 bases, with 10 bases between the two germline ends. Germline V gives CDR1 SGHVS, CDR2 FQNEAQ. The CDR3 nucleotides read TGTGCCAGCAGCCCTGGGGGGCACGAGCAGTACTTC. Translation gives CASSPGGHEQYF.

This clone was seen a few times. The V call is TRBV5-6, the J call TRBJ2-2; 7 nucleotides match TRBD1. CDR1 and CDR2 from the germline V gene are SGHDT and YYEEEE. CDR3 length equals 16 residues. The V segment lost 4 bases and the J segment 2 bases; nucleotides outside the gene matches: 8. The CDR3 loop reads CASSAGTDLNTGELFF. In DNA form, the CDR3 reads TGTGCCAGCAGCGCCGGGACAGACCTTAACACCGGGGAGCTGTTTTTT.

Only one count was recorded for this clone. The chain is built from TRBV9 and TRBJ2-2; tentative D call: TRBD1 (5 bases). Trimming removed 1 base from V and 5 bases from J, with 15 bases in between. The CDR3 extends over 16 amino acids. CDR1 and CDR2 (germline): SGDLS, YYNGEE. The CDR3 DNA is TGTGCCAGCAGCGTAACCCCAAGACAGTTAACCGGGGAGCTGTTTTTT. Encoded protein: CASSVTPRQLTGELFF.

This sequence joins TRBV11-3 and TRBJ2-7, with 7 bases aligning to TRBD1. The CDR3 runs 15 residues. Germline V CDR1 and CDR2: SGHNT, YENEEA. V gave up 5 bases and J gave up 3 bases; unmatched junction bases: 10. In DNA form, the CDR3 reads TGTGCCAGCAGCCCACCCGTCGGACAGGTCTACGAGCAGTACTTC. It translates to CASSPPVGQVYEQYF.